The sequence of this TCR beta chain was determined in a study of identical twins. Study results and limitations: In cord blood, abundant beta clonotypes had fewer insertions; memory showed no trend.

TCRdb processed the 5' RACE reads anew with MiXCR; each CDR3 protein has one entry. The table shows 300,000 to 350,000 distinct CDR3 sequences, with roughly 12% occurring only once. J gave up 6 bases and V 3 bases, and 10 bases lay outside the gene matches. CDR1 and CDR2 (germline): SGDLS, YYNGEE. This CDR3 has 16 amino acids. Remarks on this clonotype: Antigen: not known.

These same data were also listed under a study on yellow fever vaccine responses in identical twins.

Sequenced material: CD8+ T cells sorted from blood. The chain employs TRBV9 and TRBJ2-1; 9 bases line up with TRBD2. The sequence was collected from a woman between 18 and 29 years old in good health. The chain's CDR3 is CASSALRGLAPNEQFF. The CDR3 bases are TGTGCCAGCAGCGCCCTTCGGGGACTAGCCCCCAATGAGCAGTTCTTC.